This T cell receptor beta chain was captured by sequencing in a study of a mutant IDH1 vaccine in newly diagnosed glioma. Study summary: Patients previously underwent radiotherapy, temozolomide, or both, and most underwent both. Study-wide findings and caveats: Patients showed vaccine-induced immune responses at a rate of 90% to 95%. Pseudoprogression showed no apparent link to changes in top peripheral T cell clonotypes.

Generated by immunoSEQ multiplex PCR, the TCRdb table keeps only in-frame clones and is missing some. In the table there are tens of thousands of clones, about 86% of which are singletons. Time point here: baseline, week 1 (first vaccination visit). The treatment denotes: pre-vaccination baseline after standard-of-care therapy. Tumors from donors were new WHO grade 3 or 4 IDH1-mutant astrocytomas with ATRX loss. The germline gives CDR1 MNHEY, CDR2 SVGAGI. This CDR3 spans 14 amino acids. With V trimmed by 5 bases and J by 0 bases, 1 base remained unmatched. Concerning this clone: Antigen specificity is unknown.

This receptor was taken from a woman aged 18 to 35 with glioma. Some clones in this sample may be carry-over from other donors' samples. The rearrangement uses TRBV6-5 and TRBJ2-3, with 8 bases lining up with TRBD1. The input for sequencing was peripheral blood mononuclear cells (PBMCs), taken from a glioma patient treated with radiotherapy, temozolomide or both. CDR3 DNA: TGTGCCAGCAGTGACAGGGGAAGCACAGATACGCAGTATTTT. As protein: CASSDRGSTDTQYF.